This T cell receptor beta chain is from a study of persistence of HIV-infected CD4 T cells. Whole-study findings and limits: Antigen-responding cells were enriched for degenerate expanded CDR3beta sequences. Compared with CD3/CD28-stimulated cells, CMV- and Gag-responding cells showed lower TCRbeta richness.

A remark on this clone: Antigen: not known.

Cells were stimulated nonspecifically with anti-CD3/anti-CD28 magnetic beads. Sorting of responding CD4+ T cells relied on upregulated CD40 ligand together with CD69. With 7 bases removed from V and 11 bases from J, the gap between germline ends came to 18 bases. CDR1 and CDR2 (germline): SNHLY, FYNNEI. This CDR3 region has 13 residues. The libraries were made with immunoSEQ version 4 in survey mode. TCRdb's table, derived via immunoSEQ multiplex PCR, lists solely in-frame clones and lacks some. The sample contains roughly 43,000 clones, around 89% of which appear only once. J is TRBJ1-5 and V is TRBV2; D is perhaps TRBD1 (5 bases). The source material was CD4+ T cells sorted from PBMCs after roughly 17-hour stimulation, sampled from a patient who received antiretroviral therapy. The sequence was obtained from an adult man with HIV who was CMV-seropositive. The DNA for the CDR3 is TGTGCCAGCACTTTGGGGTCAGGGAGGACCCAGCATTTT. Protein product: CASTLGSGRTQHF.